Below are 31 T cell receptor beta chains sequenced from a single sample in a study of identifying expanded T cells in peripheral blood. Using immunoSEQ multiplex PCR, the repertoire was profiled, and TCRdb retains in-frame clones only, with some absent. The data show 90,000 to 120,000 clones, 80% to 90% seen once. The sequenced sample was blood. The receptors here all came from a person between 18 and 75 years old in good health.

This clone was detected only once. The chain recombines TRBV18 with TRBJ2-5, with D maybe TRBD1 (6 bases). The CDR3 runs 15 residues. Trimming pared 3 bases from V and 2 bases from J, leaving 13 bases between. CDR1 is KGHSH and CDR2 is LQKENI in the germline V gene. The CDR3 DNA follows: TGTGCCAGCTCACCCCTATGGGACATACAAGAGACCCAGTACTTC. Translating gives CASSPLWDIQETQYF.

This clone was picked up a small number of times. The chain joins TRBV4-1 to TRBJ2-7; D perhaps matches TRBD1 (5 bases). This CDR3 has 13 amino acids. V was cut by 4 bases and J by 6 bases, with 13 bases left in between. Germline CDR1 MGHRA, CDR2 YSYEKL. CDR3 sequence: CASSLRQRTEQYF. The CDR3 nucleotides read TGCGCCAGCAGCCTTCGACAGAGGACCGAGCAGTACTTC.

In nucleotides, the CDR3 is TGTGCCAGCAGTTACATGTATAGCAATCAGCCCCAGCATTTT. This translates into CASSYMYSNQPQHF. This sequence joins TRBV6-6 and TRBJ1-5, with D hard to call. Between the trimmed V and J ends, which lost 2 bases and 0 bases, there was a span of 5 bases. The CDR3 covers 14 residues. Germline V lookup: CDR1 MNHNY, CDR2 SVGAGI (reference sequence).

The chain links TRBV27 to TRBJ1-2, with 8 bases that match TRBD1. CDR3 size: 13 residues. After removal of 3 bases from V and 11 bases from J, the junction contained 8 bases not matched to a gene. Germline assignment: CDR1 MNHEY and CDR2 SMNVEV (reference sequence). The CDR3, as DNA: TGTGCCAGCAGTTTCAACGACAGGGGAAGATACACCTTC. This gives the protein CASSFNDRGRYTF.

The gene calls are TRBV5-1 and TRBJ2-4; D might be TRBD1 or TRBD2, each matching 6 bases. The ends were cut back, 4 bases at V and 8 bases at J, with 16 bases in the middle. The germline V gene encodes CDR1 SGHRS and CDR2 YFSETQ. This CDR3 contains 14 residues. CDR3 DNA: TGCGCCAGCAGCGAGGGGGGCCTTGGAGACATTCAGTACTTC. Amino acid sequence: CASSEGGLGDIQYF.

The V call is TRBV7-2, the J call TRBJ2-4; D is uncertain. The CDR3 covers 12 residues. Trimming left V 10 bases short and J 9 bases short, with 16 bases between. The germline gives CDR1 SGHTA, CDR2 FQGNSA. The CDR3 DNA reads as TGTGCCACCTCGTCCACCCGGGCCATTCAGTACTTC. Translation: CATSSTRAIQYF.

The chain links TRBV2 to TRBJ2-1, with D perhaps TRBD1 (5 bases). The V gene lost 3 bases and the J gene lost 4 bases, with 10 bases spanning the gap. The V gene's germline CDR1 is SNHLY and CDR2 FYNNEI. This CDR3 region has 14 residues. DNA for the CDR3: TGTGCCAGCAGTGACAGGGCCTTTTACAATGAGCAGTTCTTC. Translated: CASSDRAFYNEQFF.

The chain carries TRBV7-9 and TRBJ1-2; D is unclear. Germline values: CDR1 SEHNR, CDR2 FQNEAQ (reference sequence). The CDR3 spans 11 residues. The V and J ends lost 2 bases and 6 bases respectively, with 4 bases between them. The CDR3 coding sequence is TGTGCCAGCAGCTTAAGCGATGGCTACACCTTC. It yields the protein CASSLSDGYTF.

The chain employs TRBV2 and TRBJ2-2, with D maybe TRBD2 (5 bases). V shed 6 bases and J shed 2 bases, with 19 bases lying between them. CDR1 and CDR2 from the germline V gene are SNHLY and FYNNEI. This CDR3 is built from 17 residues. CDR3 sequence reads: CASSRAKEEPNTGELFF. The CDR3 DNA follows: TGTGCCAGCAGCCGAGCAAAGGAGGAGCCCAACACCGGGGAGCTGTTTTTT.

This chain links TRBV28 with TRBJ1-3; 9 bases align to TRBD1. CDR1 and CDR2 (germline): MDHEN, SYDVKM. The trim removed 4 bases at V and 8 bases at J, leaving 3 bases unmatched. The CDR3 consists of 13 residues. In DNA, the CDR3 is TGTGCCAGCAGTTCGGGACAGGGCGACACCATATATTTT. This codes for CASSSGQGDTIYF.

CDR3 in amino acids: CASSVTPGRGYTF. CDR3 sequence (DNA): TGTGCCAGCAGTGTAACCCCGGGGAGGGGCTACACCTTC. The chain recombines TRBV27 with TRBJ1-2, with no clear D. V lost 5 bases and J 8 bases, leaving 15 bases between the germline ends. The CDR3 length is 13 residues. The germline V gene encodes CDR1 MNHEY and CDR2 SMNVEV (reference sequence).

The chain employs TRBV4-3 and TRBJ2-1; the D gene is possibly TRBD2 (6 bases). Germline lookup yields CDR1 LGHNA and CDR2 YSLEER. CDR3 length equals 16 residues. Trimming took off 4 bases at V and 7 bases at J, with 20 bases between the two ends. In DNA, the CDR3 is TGCGCCAGCAGCCGTAGGCGGGACTTCCCCATGAATGAGCAGTTCTTC. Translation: CASSRRRDFPMNEQFF.

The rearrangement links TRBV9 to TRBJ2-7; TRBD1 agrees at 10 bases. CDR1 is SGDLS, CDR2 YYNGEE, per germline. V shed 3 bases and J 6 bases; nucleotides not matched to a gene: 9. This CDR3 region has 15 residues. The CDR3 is CASSARPGQGSEQYF. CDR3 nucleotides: TGTGCCAGCAGCGCAAGACCGGGACAGGGGAGCGAGCAGTACTTC.

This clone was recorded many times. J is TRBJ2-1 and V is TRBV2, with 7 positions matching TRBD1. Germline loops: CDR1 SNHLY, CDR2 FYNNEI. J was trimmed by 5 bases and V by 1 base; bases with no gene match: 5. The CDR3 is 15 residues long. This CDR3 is CASSEDSTGNNEQFF. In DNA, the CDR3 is TGTGCCAGCAGTGAAGATTCGACAGGGAACAATGAGCAGTTCTTC.

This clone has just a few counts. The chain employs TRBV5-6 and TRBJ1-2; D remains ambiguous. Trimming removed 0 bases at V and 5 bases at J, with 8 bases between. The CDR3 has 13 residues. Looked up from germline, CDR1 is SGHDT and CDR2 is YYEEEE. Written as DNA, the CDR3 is TGTGCCAGCAGCTTGGGGTCGGAATATGGCTACACCTTC. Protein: CASSLGSEYGYTF.

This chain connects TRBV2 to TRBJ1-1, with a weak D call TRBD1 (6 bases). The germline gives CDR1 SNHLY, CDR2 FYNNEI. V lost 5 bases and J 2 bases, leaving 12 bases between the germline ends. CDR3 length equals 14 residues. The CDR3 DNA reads TGTGCCAGCAGTACCAACAGGGTCAACACTGAAGCTTTCTTT. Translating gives CASSTNRVNTEAFF. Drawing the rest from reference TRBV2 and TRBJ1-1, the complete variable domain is EPEVTQTPSHQVTQMGQEVILRCVPISNHLYFYWYRQILGQKVEFLVSFYNNEISEKSEIFDDQFSVERPDGSNFTLKIRSTKLEDSAMYFCASSTNRVNTEAFFGQGTRLTVV.

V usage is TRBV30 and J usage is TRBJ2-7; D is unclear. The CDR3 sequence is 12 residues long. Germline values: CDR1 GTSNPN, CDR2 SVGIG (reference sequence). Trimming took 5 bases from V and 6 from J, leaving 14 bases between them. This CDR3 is CAWQASRVEQYF. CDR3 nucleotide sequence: TGTGCCTGGCAGGCGTCAAGGGTCGAGCAGTACTTC.

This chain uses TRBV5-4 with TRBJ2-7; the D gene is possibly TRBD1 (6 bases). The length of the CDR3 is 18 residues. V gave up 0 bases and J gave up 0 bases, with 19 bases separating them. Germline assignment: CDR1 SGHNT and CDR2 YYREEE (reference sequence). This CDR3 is CASSLDPSGTTISYEQYF. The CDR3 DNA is TGTGCCAGCAGCTTGGACCCTTCTGGGACAACCATCTCCTACGAGCAGTACTTC.

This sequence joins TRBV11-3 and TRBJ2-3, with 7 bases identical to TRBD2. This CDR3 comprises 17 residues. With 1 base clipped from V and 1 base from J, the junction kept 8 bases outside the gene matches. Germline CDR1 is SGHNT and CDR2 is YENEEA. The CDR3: CASSLGRGGPRTDTQYF. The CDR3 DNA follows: TGTGCCAGCAGCTTAGGTCGCGGGGGTCCCCGCACAGATACGCAGTATTTT.

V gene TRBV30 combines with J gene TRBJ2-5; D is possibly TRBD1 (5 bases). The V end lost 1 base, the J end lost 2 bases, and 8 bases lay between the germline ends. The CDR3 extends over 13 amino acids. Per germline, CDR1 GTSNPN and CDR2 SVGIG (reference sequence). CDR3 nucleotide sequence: TGTGCCTGGAGTGAAGGGGCACAAGAGACCCAGTACTTC. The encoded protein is CAWSEGAQETQYF.

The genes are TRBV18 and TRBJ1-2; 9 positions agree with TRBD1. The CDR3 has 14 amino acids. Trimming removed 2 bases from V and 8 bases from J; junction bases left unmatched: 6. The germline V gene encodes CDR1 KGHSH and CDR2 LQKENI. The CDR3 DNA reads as TGTGCCAGCTCACCAGAGGGACAGGGTAGCGGCTACACCTTC. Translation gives CASSPEGQGSGYTF.

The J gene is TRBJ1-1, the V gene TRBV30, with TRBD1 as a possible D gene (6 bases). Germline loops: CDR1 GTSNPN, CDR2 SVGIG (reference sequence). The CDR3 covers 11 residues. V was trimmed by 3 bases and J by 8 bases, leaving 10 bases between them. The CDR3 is CAWSATGEAFF. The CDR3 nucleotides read TGTGCCTGGAGCGCAACAGGGGAAGCTTTCTTT.

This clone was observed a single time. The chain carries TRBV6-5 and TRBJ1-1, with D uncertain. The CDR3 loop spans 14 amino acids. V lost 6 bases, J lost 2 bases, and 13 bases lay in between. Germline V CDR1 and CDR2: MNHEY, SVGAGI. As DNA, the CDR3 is TGTGCCAGCAGGGCTCCCTCCTCTAACACTGAAGCTTTCTTT. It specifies CASRAPSSNTEAFF.

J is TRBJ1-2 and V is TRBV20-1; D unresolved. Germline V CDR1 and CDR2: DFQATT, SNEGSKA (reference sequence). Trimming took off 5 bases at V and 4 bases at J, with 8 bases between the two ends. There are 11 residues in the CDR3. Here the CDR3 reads CSAAPIYGYTF. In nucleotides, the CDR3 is TGCAGTGCTGCCCCCATCTATGGCTACACCTTC.

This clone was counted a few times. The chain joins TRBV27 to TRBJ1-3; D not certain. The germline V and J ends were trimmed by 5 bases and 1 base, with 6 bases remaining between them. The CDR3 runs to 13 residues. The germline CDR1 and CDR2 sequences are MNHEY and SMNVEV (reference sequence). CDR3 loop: CASSRGSGNTIYF. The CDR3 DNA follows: TGTGCCAGCAGTCGCGGGTCTGGAAACACCATATATTTT.

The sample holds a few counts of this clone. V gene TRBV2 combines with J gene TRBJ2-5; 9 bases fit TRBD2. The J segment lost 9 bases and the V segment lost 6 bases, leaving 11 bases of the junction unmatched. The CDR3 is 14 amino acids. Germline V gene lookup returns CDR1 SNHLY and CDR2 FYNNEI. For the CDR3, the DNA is TGTGCCAGCAGAATCTCCGGGACTAGCCGTGCCCAGTACTTC. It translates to CASRISGTSRAQYF.

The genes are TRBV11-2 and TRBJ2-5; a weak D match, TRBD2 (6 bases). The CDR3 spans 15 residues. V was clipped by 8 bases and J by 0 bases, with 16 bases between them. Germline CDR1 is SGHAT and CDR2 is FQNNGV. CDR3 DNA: TGTGCCAGCGCTGGGAGGAGGGAAGACCAAGAGACCCAGTACTTC. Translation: CASAGRREDQETQYF.

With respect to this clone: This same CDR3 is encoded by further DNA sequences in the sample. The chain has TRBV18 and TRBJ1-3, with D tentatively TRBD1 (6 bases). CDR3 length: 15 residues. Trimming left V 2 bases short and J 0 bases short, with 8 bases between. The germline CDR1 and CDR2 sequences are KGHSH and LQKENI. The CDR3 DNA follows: TGTGCCAGCTCACCAACAGGGAGCTCTGGAAACACCATATATTTT. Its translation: CASSPTGSSGNTIYF.

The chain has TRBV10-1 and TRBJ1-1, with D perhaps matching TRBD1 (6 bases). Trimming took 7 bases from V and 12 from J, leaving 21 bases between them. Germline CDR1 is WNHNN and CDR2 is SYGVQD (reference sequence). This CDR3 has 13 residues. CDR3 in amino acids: CASTPGRGGKTFF. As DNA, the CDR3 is TGCGCCAGCACCCCCGGCAGGGGAGGAAAAACTTTCTTT.

The CDR3 reads CASSVVSAGGAYGYTF. CDR3 bases: TGTGCCAGCAGCGTAGTATCGGCAGGGGGCGCGTATGGCTACACCTTC. This chain connects TRBV9 to TRBJ1-2; 8 positions agree with TRBD1. CDR1 SGDLS and CDR2 YYNGEE come from the germline V gene. The CDR3 runs to 16 residues. V lost 0 bases to trimming and J lost 5 bases; unmatched junction nucleotides: 9.

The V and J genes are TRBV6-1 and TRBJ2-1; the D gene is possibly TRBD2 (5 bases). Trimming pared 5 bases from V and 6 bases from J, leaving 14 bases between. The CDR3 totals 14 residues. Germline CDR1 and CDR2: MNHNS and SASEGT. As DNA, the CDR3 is TGTGCCAGCAGTCAGATAGGACTCGGCAATGAGCAGTTCTTC. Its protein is CASSQIGLGNEQFF.